Described below is a single TCR beta chain sequence and its context. The sample holds a few counts of this clone. The antigen this receptor binds is unknown. Base qualities were left out, and no much larger clone turns up one base away. TCRbeta CDR3 regions were amplified from genomic DNA using the immunoSEQ Assay, a bias-controlled multiplex PCR. Concerning the study's data processing: The number of nucleated cells in each sample was estimated from the amplification of reference gene primers within the assay. Sequence reads were collapsed and filtered to measure the absolute abundance of every unique TCRbeta CDR3 rearrangement. For each sample, productive Simpson clonality was calculated as the square root of Simpson's diversity index over productive rearrangements. The source is immuneACCESS, and TCRdb retained only in-frame sequences with V and J called. Part of the clones is not carried over; for the studies checked, unresolved V genes explain less than half of this, and the remainder is unexplained. That table supplies the V and J calls and clone size; D and trimming were determined from the DNA. Within this sample are about 98,000 clones, with roughly four fifths of them counted one time only. Together, the top ten hold about 4.3% of the sample.

The data originate from a study of blood T cell repertoires in COVID-19 (dated by TCRdb to between 2020 and 2021). In terms of the full investigation: Samples from collaborators originated in the United States, Italy and Spain and spanned both the acute and convalescent phases of COVID-19. The material from the prospective study consisted of cDNA or gDNA derived from T cells, B-cell-depleted T cells, or PBMCs. Deeply sampled blood TCRbeta repertoires from subjects exposed to, actively infected with, or recovered from COVID-19 were included in the dataset. The repertoires were released in a freely available public database meant as a resource for research on the immune response to SARS-CoV-2. Samples were obtained from the ongoing ImmuneRACE study (first 160 participants) and from 1,254 subjects provided by 6 global collaborators. The sample metadata nearly always contained a de-identified subject ID, COVID-19 status, age in years and sex. Where available, HLA class I and class II types were obtained from metadata supplied by the sample provider rather than from assay-based typing.

Deletion took 4 bases off V and 7 bases off J, with a span of 19 bases between the germline ends. The germline V gene (reference sequence) specifies MNHNY as CDR1 and SVGAGI as CDR2. Counted from cysteine to phenylalanine, this CDR3 has 15 amino acids. Of the read, only the CDR3 DNA is kept; its 45 bases are in frame from base 1. Whole blood was collected in K2EDTA tubes by collaborating institutions according to the institutions' own protocols. For TCRbeta analysis, collaborators shipped samples in one of three forms: frozen whole blood, isolated PBMCs, or DNA extracted from either of those sample types. The paper's findings and limits, for the study overall: The quantity of clinical and demographic metadata differed by source and by participant and was supplied without curation.

This clonotype originated in a man in his sixties with acute or convalescent COVID-19. The sequencing input was peripheral blood. The chain couples TRBV6-6 to TRBJ1-2; the D gene is perhaps TRBD1, from 5 matching bases. This receptor carries the CDR3 CASSSPSLGEAGYTF. The bases are TGTGCCAGCAGTTCCCCGTCTTTAGGGGAAGCTGGCTACACCTTC.